There are a few counts of the clone carrying this T cell receptor beta chain. This record belongs to a study of blood T cell repertoires in COVID-19. Clones were sequenced by immunoSEQ multiplex PCR, and TCRdb holds only the in-frame ones, with some missing. The profile shows hundreds of thousands of clones, around nine tenths of them singletons. V was pared by 3 bases and J by 4 bases, with 1 base of the junction left unmatched. The V gene's germline CDR1 is LNHDA and CDR2 SQIVND (reference sequence). CDR3 length equals 13 residues. Sequencing input: peripheral blood. The clonotype was recovered from a man aged 40-55 years with acute or convalescent COVID-19. V and J are TRBV19 and TRBJ1-1; 8 bases map to TRBD1. CDR3 DNA: TGTGCCAGTAGTATTGGGACAGGCACTGAAGCTTTCTTT. Residues: CASSIGTGTEAFF. Full variable domain (missing parts from reference TRBV19 and TRBJ1-1): DGGITQSPKYLFRKEGQNVTLSCEQNLNHDAMYWYRQDPGQGLRLIYYSQIVNDFQKGDIAEGYSVSREKKESFPLTVTSAQKNPTAFYLCASSIGTGTEAFFGQGTRLTVV.